The next 5 T cell receptor beta chains were all read from a single sample in a study of shared clonotypes between healthy human individuals (dated by TCRdb to 2019 to 2021). The method behind the library was the immunoSEQ multiplex PCR assay. Entries here come from immuneACCESS through TCRdb and include only in-frame sequences with V and J called. Some clones fail to appear in such tables; in the studies checked, an unresolved V gene covers under half of the shortfall, and the cause of the remainder is unknown. Present in this sample are approximately 530,000 clones, approximately 95% of which were seen just once. Together, the top ten hold about 0.068% of the sample. Sequences were obtained from naive CD4+ T cells sorted from blood. This specimen's cell subset or site label, per the study, means: CD45RA+ positively selected. The receptors here all came from a woman aged 30 to 39 in good health.

The chain combines TRBV28 with TRBJ1-2, with D possibly being TRBD1 (5 bases). The V gene's germline CDR1 is MDHEN and CDR2 SYDVKM. The CDR3 has 14 residues. The V end lost 1 base, the J end lost 5 bases, and 11 bases lay between the germline ends. The CDR3 nucleotides read TGTGCCAGCAGTTTATCCCAGGGAATATATGGCTACACCTTC. Translated, it gives CASSLSQGIYGYTF.

The J gene is TRBJ1-1, the V gene TRBV27; D is perhaps TRBD1 (5 bases). Trimming cost V 1 base and J 5 bases, with 20 bases left between them. From germline, CDR1 is MNHEY and CDR2 SMNVEV (reference sequence). The CDR3 covers 17 residues. The CDR3 nucleotides are TGTGCCAGCAGTTTATTCACTCCCGGGGGAGGTAGTACTGAAGCTTTCTTT. Protein: CASSLFTPGGGSTEAFF.

The V gene is TRBV19, the J gene TRBJ2-1, with 10 bases lining up with TRBD2. This CDR3 region has 15 residues. Trimming cost V 4 bases and J 0 bases; bases outside gene matches: 0. The germline V gene encodes CDR1 LNHDA and CDR2 SQIVND (reference sequence). The CDR3, as DNA: TGTGCCAGTAGTAGACTAGCGGGCTCCTACAATGAGCAGTTCTTC. Translation: CASSRLAGSYNEQFF.

The V and J genes are TRBV7-2 and TRBJ2-7; TRBD1 might be the D (5 bases). The length of the CDR3 is 19 residues. Germline assignment: CDR1 SGHTA and CDR2 FQGNSA. Trimming cost V 4 bases and J 2 bases, with 27 bases left between them. Here the CDR3 DNA reads TGTGCCAGCAGCTCCGGTGGGGCGCGCCCAGGTCATGGGGCCTACGAGCAGTACTTC. It is translated as CASSSGGARPGHGAYEQYF. The entire variable domain, with the rest obtained from reference TRBV7-2 and TRBJ2-7, is as follows: GAGVSQSPSNKVTEKGKDVELRCDPISGHTALYWYRQSLGQGLEFLIYFQGNSAPDKSGLPSDRFSAERTGGSVSTLTIQRTQQEDSAVYLCASSSGGARPGHGAYEQYFGPGTRLTVT.

The chain links TRBV5-6 to TRBJ2-7; a weak D match, TRBD2 (5 bases). The germline CDR1 and CDR2 sequences are SGHDT and YYEEEE. This CDR3 is 14 amino acids long. V shed 2 bases and J shed 5 bases, with 14 bases lying between them. This CDR3 reads CASSLVGEAHEQYF. In DNA, the CDR3 is TGTGCCAGCAGCTTAGTGGGAGAGGCCCACGAGCAGTACTTC.